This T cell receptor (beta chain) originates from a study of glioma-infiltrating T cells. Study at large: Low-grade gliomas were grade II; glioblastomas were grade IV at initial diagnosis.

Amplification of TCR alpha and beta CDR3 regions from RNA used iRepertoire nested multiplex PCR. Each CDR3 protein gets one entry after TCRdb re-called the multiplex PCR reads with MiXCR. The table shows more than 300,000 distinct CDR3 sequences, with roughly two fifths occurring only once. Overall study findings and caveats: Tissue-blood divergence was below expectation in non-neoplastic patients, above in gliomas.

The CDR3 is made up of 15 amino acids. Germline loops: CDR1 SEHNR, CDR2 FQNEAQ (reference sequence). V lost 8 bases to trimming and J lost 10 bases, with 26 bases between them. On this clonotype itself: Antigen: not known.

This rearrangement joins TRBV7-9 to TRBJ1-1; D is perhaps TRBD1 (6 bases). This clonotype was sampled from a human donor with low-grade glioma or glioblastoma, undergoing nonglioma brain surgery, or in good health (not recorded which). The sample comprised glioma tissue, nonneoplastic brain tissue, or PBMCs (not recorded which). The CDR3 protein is CASLSVRGTEDRAFF. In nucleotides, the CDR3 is TGTGCCAGCCTGAGTGTGAGGGGGACCGAAGATCGAGCTTTCTTT.